Below, 20 T cell receptor beta chains from the same sample are listed, as sequenced in a study of a mutant IDH1 vaccine in newly diagnosed glioma (dated by TCRdb to the early 2020s). Preparation of the library involved the immunoSEQ multiplex PCR assay. As stored in TCRdb, this immuneACCESS dataset retains in-frame rearrangements with V and J assigned. A fraction of the clones does not appear; measured against another copy, unresolved V genes explain less than half of the discrepancy, and the remainder lacks a known reason. The sample contains around 56,000 clones, more than 85% of them found a single time. In total, the top ten clones hold roughly 2.5% of the sample. The sample's time point label is to be understood as: baseline, week 1 (first vaccination visit). The sample's treatment or condition label, in plain terms: pre-vaccination baseline after standard-of-care therapy. The sequencing used PBMCs, collected from a glioma patient treated with radiotherapy, temozolomide or both. The origin of the receptors is a man aged 50 to 60 with glioma.

This chain joins TRBV30 and TRBJ1-2; D is undetermined. The CDR3 covers 11 residues. Germline V lookup: CDR1 GTSNPN, CDR2 SVGIG (reference sequence). The V gene lost 2 bases and the J gene lost 8 bases, with 9 bases spanning the gap. For the CDR3, the DNA is TGTGCCTGGAGTCCCAACTGGGGCTACACCTTC. It is translated as CAWSPNWGYTF. The full variable domain, its missing parts supplied by reference TRBV30 and TRBJ1-2, is SQTIHQWPATLVQPVGSPLSLECTVEGTSNPNLYWYRQAAGRGLQLLFYSVGIGQISSEVPQNLSASRPQDRQFILSSKKLLLSDSGFYLCAWSPNWGYTFGSGTRLTVV.

This clone appeared a few times. CDR3 sequence: CASSSARTGAYEQYF. CDR3 DNA sequence: TGTGCCAGCAGTTCAGCCCGGACAGGGGCCTACGAGCAGTACTTC. The rearrangement joins TRBV6-5 to TRBJ2-7; TRBD1 matches at 9 bases. Germline V gene data show CDR1 as MNHEY and CDR2 as SVGAGI. The V segment lost 4 bases and the J segment 2 bases; nucleotides outside the gene matches: 6. The CDR3 contains 15 residues.

This clone was recorded only once. The V gene is TRBV15, the J gene TRBJ2-7, with 9 bases aligning to TRBD1. V lost 1 base and J lost 2; bases outside the gene matches: 6. The germline gives CDR1 LNHNV, CDR2 YYDKDF (reference sequence). The length of the CDR3 is 16 residues. The DNA for the CDR3 is TGTGCCACCAGCAGAGTACCGGGACAGGGAGCCTACGAGCAGTACTTC. Translated, it gives CATSRVPGQGAYEQYF.

This chain uses TRBV6-1 with TRBJ1-5; a weak D match, TRBD1 (5 bases). Trimming shortened V by 2 bases and J by 3 bases, and 14 bases separated the two germline ends. Germline V CDR1 and CDR2: MNHNS, SASEGT. The CDR3 contains 16 residues. The CDR3 protein is CASSEYEGRNNQPQHF. Here the CDR3 DNA reads TGTGCCAGCAGTGAATACGAGGGGCGAAACAATCAGCCCCAGCATTTT.

The J gene is TRBJ1-4, the V gene TRBV5-1, with TRBD1 matching over 7 bases. Germline lookup yields CDR1 SGHRS and CDR2 YFSETQ. The length of the CDR3 is 18 residues. Germline trimming cut 5 bases from V and 0 bases from J; bases unmatched to any gene: 13. This CDR3 is CASSLGTNTGATNEKLFF. Here the CDR3 DNA reads TGCGCCAGCAGTCTAGGCACCAATACAGGGGCAACTAATGAAAAACTGTTTTTT.

The rearrangement links TRBV2 to TRBJ1-1; 7 nucleotides line up with TRBD1. V was pared by 3 bases and J by 7 bases, with 11 bases of the junction left unmatched. Per the germline V gene, CDR1 is SNHLY and CDR2 is FYNNEI. The CDR3 is 15 residues long. The CDR3 DNA reads TGTGCCAGCAGTGACCGGACAGGCCGAAAGCGTGAAGCTTTCTTT. Translating gives CASSDRTGRKREAFF.

The chain is built from TRBV15 and TRBJ2-6, with D tentatively TRBD2 (5 bases). This CDR3 comprises 15 residues. The germline V gene has CDR1 LNHNV and CDR2 YYDKDF (reference sequence). Trimming cost V 6 bases and J 0 bases, with 9 bases left between them. CDR3 DNA sequence: TGTGCCACCAGTTTGGGGAGCTCTGGGGCCAACGTCCTGACTTTC. It codes for CATSLGSSGANVLTF.

This rearrangement joins TRBV2 to TRBJ2-5; D gene unclear. Between the trimmed V and J ends, which lost 8 bases and 1 base, there was a span of 5 bases. This CDR3 region has 11 residues. The germline V gene has CDR1 SNHLY and CDR2 FYNNEI. The CDR3 loop is CASERQETQYF. In nucleotides, the CDR3 is TGTGCCAGCGAGCGCCAAGAGACCCAGTACTTC.

The chain employs TRBV7-2 and TRBJ2-2; tentatively, D is TRBD1 (6 bases). The CDR3 totals 14 residues. Germline CDR1 and CDR2: SGHTA and FQGNSA. V shed 1 base and J shed 4 bases, with 7 bases lying between them. CDR3 amino acids: CASSLDRATGELFF. CDR3 sequence (DNA): TGTGCCAGCAGCTTAGACAGGGCCACCGGGGAGCTGTTTTTT.

Worth noting for this clone: The identical CDR3 is also encoded by other nucleotide sequences in the sample. The rearrangement joins TRBV4-1 to TRBJ2-7; TRBD2 is a possible D gene (6 bases). The CDR3 is 14 residues long. Germline values: CDR1 MGHRA, CDR2 YSYEKL. V lost 5 bases and J 4 bases, leaving 15 bases between the germline ends. The CDR3 reads CASSVAAAGYEQYF. Here the CDR3 DNA reads TGCGCCAGCAGCGTGGCCGCTGCGGGGTACGAGCAGTACTTC.

The V and J genes are TRBV6-6 and TRBJ2-7; D possibly corresponds to TRBD1 (5 bases). This CDR3 has 13 residues. The germline V gene has CDR1 MNHNY and CDR2 SVGAGI (reference sequence). V shed 5 bases and J shed 5 bases, with 13 bases lying between them. CDR3 coding DNA: TGTGCCAGCAGTAGGGGAACAGGTAACGAGCAGTACTTC. It encodes CASSRGTGNEQYF.

Only a few counts were recorded for this clone. This chain connects TRBV11-2 to TRBJ1-2; the D is unclear. Germline values: CDR1 SGHAT, CDR2 FQNNGV. This CDR3 has 12 residues. Trimming removed 6 bases at V and 1 base at J, with 6 bases between. The CDR3 sequence: CASSPNNYGYTF. In DNA, the CDR3 is TGTGCCAGCAGTCCAAATAACTATGGCTACACCTTC.

The chain joins TRBV7-8 to TRBJ1-1; D is unclear. In germline, CDR1 is SGHVS, CDR2 FQNEAQ. The ends were cut back, 4 bases at V and 3 bases at J, with 9 bases in the middle. This CDR3 spans 13 amino acids. The CDR3 nucleotides read TGTGCCAGCAGCTCCGGAGGTTACACTGAAGCTTTCTTT. It encodes CASSSGGYTEAFF. Full variable domain (outside the CDR3, taken from reference TRBV7-8 and TRBJ1-1): GAGVSQSPRYKVAKRGQDVALRCDPISGHVSLFWYQQALGQGPEFLTYFQNEAQLDKSGLPSDRFFAERPEGSVSTLKIQRTQQEDSAVYLCASSSGGYTEAFFGQGTRLTVV.

This chain connects TRBV28 to TRBJ2-7, with TRBD2 matching over 8 bases. With V trimmed by 6 bases and J by 2 bases, 9 bases remained unmatched. The CDR3 is 15 residues long. The germline V gene encodes CDR1 MDHEN and CDR2 SYDVKM. In DNA form, the CDR3 reads TGTGCCAGCAGACCTACTAGCGGTCCTCCCTACGAGCAGTACTTC. This sequence encodes CASRPTSGPPYEQYF.

The rearrangement uses TRBV6-5 and TRBJ1-5; tentatively, D is TRBD1 (6 bases). The CDR3 sequence is 12 residues long. V lost 6 bases to trimming and J lost 4 bases, with 7 bases between them. The germline gives CDR1 MNHEY, CDR2 SVGAGI. The CDR3 nucleotides are TGTGCCAGCAGGACAGGAAATCAGCCCCAGCATTTT. Translating gives CASRTGNQPQHF.

The V gene is TRBV6-5, the J gene TRBJ1-5; D is ambiguous. The CDR3 has 12 residues. Germline CDR1 reads MNHEY; CDR2 reads SVGAGI. V was clipped by 8 bases and J by 2 bases, with 7 bases between them. The CDR3 bases are TGTGCCAGCTCAACAGGCAATCAGCCCCAGCATTTT. As protein: CASSTGNQPQHF.

The V call is TRBV7-9, the J call TRBJ1-5, with D perhaps matching TRBD1 (6 bases). The CDR3 loop spans 14 amino acids. Germline lookup yields CDR1 SEHNR and CDR2 FQNEAQ (reference sequence). V was pared by 4 bases and J by 7 bases, with 14 bases between. The CDR3 nucleotides read TGTGCCAGCAGCTCGGGGGGGGCCGAACAGCCCCAGCATTTT. It is translated as CASSSGGAEQPQHF.

The chain is built from TRBV5-1 and TRBJ2-1; TRBD2 matches 7 bases. The ends lost 3 bases at V and 4 bases at J; junction bases unmatched: 10. CDR1 SGHRS and CDR2 YFSETQ come from the germline V gene. The CDR3 has 16 amino acids. The CDR3 protein is CASSSGGGTAYNEQFF. CDR3 in DNA: TGCGCCAGCAGCTCGGGGGGAGGGACGGCATACAATGAGCAGTTCTTC.

J is TRBJ1-5 and V is TRBV19, with D possibly being TRBD1 (6 bases). Germline V lookup: CDR1 LNHDA, CDR2 SQIVND (reference sequence). CDR3 length: 15 residues. Trimming removed 5 bases from V and 5 bases from J, with 16 bases in between. The CDR3 reads CASSVNREVDQPQHF. CDR3 in DNA: TGTGCCAGTAGTGTTAACAGGGAAGTGGATCAGCCCCAGCATTTT.

The CDR3 DNA reads TGTGCCAGCAGTTACTCCGGGACCGGGGACTATGGCTACACCTTC. It translates to CASSYSGTGDYGYTF. The genes are TRBV7-8 and TRBJ1-2, with a weak D call TRBD1 (5 bases). Per the germline V gene, CDR1 is SGHVS and CDR2 is FQNEAQ. V was clipped by 6 bases and J by 3 bases, with 17 bases between them. This CDR3 contains 15 residues.